Reported below is one T cell receptor (beta chain). Its antigen is currently unknown. The data are from a study of OX40 agonist ivuxolimab in advanced cancers. The study, taken as a whole, reports: It was also the case that some nonresponders had low normalized T-cell clonal expansion.

Only in-frame clones appear in the TCRdb table, and some are missing; sequencing was by immunoSEQ multiplex PCR. The repertoire holds about 44,000 clones, with 91% as singletons. The sequence was collected from an adult with an advanced solid tumor such as melanoma, head and neck, liver or kidney cancer. The specimen comprised CD4+ or CD8+ T cells sorted from blood, sampled in a trial of the OX40 agonist ivuxolimab.

The CDR3 DNA sequence: TGCGCCAGCAGCATCGGGACTAGCGGGAGAAACACCGGGGAGCTGTTTTTT. Protein: CASSIGTSGRNTGELFF. The chain employs TRBV5-1 and TRBJ2-2; 14 bases line up with TRBD2. CDR3 length: 17 amino acids. V was pared by 4 bases and J by 2 bases, with 4 bases of the junction left unmatched. CDR1 is SGHRS and CDR2 is YFSETQ in the germline V gene. The variable domain in full, with the rest retrieved from reference TRBV5-1 and TRBJ2-2, is KAGVTQTPRYLIKTRGQQVTLSCSPISGHRSVSWYQQTPGQGLQFLFEYFSETQRNKGNFPGRFSGRQFSNSRSEMNVSTLELGDSALYLCASSIGTSGRNTGELFFGEGSRLTVL.